Sequencing of this T cell receptor (beta chain) was carried out in a study of CD8 T cells in Susac syndrome. The wider study: Patients with Susac syndrome were therapy-naive, treated with corticosteroids, or treated with intravenous immunoglobulin alone when blood was collected.

Roughly 0.5 to 1 ug RNA was reverse transcribed with random hexamers. Each CDR3 protein gets one entry after TCRdb re-called the immunoSEQ multiplex PCR reads with MiXCR. Among tens of thousands of distinct CDR3 sequences, about 94% were seen once, and the ten largest hold about 0.9%. Study results and limitations: Clonal expansion was present among Susac CD8+ cells. This expansion reached its peak in TEMRA cells and in active patients.

Trimming cost V 4 bases and J 8 bases; bases outside gene matches: 6. The CDR3 runs to 15 residues. From germline, CDR1 is LGHNT and CDR2 FRNRAP. About this clonotype itself: Its cognate antigen is unknown.

The sequence was obtained from a human donor with Susac syndrome. The sequenced sample consisted of CD8+ T cells from PBMCs. The chain combines TRBV12-5 with TRBJ2-1, with 12 bases identical to TRBD2. CDR3 in DNA: TGTGCTAGTGGTTCGACTAGCGGGAGTGTAGATGAGCAGTTCTTC. The encoded protein is CASGSTSGSVDEQFF.